This TCR beta chain comes out of a study of identical twins. One entry per CDR3 protein, called by TCRdb with MiXCR from the 5' RACE reads. Of roughly 490,000 distinct CDR3 sequences in the sample, approximately 15% were seen once. V shed 0 bases and J shed 0 bases, with 13 bases lying between them. Germline V gives CDR1 MNHEY, CDR2 SVGAGI. There are 17 residues in the CDR3. General observations from the study: Memory repertoires showed no such pattern, whereas abundant cord blood beta clonotypes carried fewer insertions.

About this clonotype: Its antigen is still unknown.

These data also formed part of another study, on yellow fever vaccine responses in identical twins.

This receptor was identified in a woman aged 18-29 years in good health. The chain uses TRBV6-5 and TRBJ2-3, with no clear D. Sequencing was performed on CD4+ T cells sorted from blood. CDR3 protein: CASSYSGKDLSTDTQYF. In DNA form, the CDR3 reads TGTGCCAGCAGTTACTCAGGAAAAGACTTAAGCACAGATACGCAGTATTTT.